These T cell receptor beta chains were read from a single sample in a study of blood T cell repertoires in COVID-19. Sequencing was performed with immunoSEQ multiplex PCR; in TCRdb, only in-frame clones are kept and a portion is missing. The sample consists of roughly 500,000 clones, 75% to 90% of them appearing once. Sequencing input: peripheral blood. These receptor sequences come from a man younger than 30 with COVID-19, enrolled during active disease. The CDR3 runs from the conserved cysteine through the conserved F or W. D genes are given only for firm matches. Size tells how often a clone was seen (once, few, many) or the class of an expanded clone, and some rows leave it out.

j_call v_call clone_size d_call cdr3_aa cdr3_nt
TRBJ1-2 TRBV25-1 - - CASRGYGPNYGYTF TGTGCCAGCAGGGGCTATGGCCCTAACTATGGCTACACCTTC
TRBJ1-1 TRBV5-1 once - CASTNPGNTEAFF TGCGCCAGCACAAATCCGGGGAACACTGAAGCTTTCTTT
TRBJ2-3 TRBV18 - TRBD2 CASSPSRGRASTDTQYF TGTGCCAGCTCACCAAGTCGCGGGAGGGCCAGCACAGATACGCAGTATTTT
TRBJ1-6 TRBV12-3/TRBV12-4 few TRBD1 CASSPLPGGPLHF TGTGCCAGCAGCCCTCTGCCAGGGGGCCCCCTCCACTTT
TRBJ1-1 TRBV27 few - CASSLQVNTEAFF TGTGCCAGCAGTTTACAGGTGAACACTGAAGCTTTCTTT
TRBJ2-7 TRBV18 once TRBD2 CASSPRIGLAGTYEQYF TGTGCCAGCTCACCAAGAATAGGACTAGCGGGGACCTACGAGCAGTACTTC
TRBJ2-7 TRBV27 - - CASSARLGPYEQYF TGTGCCAGCAGTGCCCGACTAGGTCCCTACGAGCAGTACTTC
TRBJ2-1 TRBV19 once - CASNLGNEQFF TGTGCCAGTAATCTAGGCAATGAGCAGTTCTTC
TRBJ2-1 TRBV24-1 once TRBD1 CATGTGGAYNEQFF TGTGCCACCGGGACAGGGGGCGCCTACAATGAGCAGTTCTTC
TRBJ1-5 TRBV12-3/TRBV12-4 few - CASSFRVGQPQHF TGTGCCAGCAGTTTCAGGGTGGGTCAGCCCCAGCATTTT
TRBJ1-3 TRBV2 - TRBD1 CASRGRQGAGNTIYF TGTGCCAGCAGGGGTCGACAGGGCGCTGGAAACACCATATATTTT
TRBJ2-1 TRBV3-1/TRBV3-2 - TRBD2 CASSQGLLAGTYNEQFF TGTGCCAGCAGCCAGGGGCTACTAGCGGGAACCTACAATGAGCAGTTCTTC
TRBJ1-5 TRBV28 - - CASRWGQDQPQHF TGTGCCAGCAGGTGGGGGCAGGATCAGCCCCAGCATTTT
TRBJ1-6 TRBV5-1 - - CASSSALGAGSPLHF TGCGCCAGCAGCTCCGCACTGGGGGCGGGCTCACCCCTCCACTTT
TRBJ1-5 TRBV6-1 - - CASSEDQGPYQPQHF TGTGCCAGCAGTGAAGATCAGGGGCCCTATCAGCCCCAGCATTTT
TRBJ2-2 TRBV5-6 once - CASSLWGGRTGELFF TGTGCCAGCAGCTTGTGGGGGGGCCGGACCGGGGAGCTGTTTTTT
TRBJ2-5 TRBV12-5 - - CASAFTGTETQYF TGTGCTAGTGCCTTTACAGGGACGGAGACCCAGTACTTC
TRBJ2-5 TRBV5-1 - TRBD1 CASSLGDRGETQYF TGCGCCAGCAGCTTGGGGGACAGGGGGGAGACCCAGTACTTC
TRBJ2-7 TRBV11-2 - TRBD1 CASSTRTGSGEQYF TGTGCCAGCAGCACCAGGACAGGGTCGGGAGAGCAGTACTTC
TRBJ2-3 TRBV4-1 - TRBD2 CASSQVSGDLDTQYF TGCGCCAGCAGCCAAGTTAGCGGGGACCTAGATACGCAGTATTTT
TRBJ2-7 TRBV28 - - CASSLRKRRPSSYEQYF TGTGCCAGCAGTTTAAGAAAGAGGAGACCTAGCTCCTACGAGCAGTACTTC
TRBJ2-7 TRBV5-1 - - CASSFTGYEQYF TGCGCCAGCAGCTTTACAGGGTACGAGCAGTACTTC
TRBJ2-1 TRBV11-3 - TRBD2 CASSQIRTSGEQFF TGTGCCAGCAGCCAGATAAGGACTAGCGGGGAGCAGTTCTTC
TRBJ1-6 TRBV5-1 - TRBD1 CASSLDDRANSPLHF TGCGCCAGCAGCTTGGACGACAGGGCGAATTCACCCCTCCACTTT
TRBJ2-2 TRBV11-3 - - CASSFSTGELFF TGTGCCAGCAGCTTTAGCACCGGGGAGCTGTTTTTT
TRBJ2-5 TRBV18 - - CASSPPNMITQYF TGTGCCAGCTCACCACCGAACATGATCACCCAGTACTTC
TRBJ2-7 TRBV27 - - CASRPGQSDEQYF TGTGCCAGCAGACCAGGACAGAGCGACGAGCAGTACTTC
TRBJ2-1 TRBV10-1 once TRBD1 CASSPTPGTGGHEQFF TGCGCCAGCAGCCCAACTCCCGGGACAGGGGGCCATGAGCAGTTCTTC
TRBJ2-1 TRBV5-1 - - CASSLARAEQFF TGCGCCAGCAGCTTGGCGCGGGCTGAGCAGTTCTTC
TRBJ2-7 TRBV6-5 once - CASSSRDRPAYEQYF TGTGCCAGCAGTTCTCGTGACAGGCCCGCCTACGAGCAGTACTTC
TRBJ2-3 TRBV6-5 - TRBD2 CASSYLNPSGGDTQYF TGTGCCAGCAGTTACTTAAATCCTAGCGGGGGGGATACGCAGTATTTT
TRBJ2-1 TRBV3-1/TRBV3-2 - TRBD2 CASSQLTSGGTKSSYNEQFF TGTGCCAGCAGCCAGTTGACTAGCGGGGGGACAAAGAGCTCCTACAATGAGCAGTTCTTC
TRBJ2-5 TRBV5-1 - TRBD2 CASSGTSGRGLETQYF TGCGCCAGCAGCGGTACTAGCGGGAGGGGATTGGAGACCCAGTACTTC
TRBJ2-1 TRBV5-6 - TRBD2 CASSFRTSVDNEQFF TGTGCCAGCAGCTTTCGGACTAGCGTAGACAATGAGCAGTTCTTC
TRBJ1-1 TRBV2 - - CASSVQLNTEAFF TGTGCCAGCAGCGTGCAGTTAAACACTGAAGCTTTCTTT
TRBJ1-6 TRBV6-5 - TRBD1 CASSYFLDRATSPLHF TGTGCCAGCAGTTACTTCCTAGACAGGGCAACTTCACCCCTCCACTTT
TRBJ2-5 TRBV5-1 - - CASSLGPETEEETQYF TGCGCCAGCAGCTTGGGTCCGGAGACGGAGGAAGAGACCCAGTACTTC
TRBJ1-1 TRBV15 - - CATSRDRGGEAFF TGTGCCACCAGCAGAGATAGGGGGGGCGAAGCTTTCTTT
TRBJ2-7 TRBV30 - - CAWSTTRLEQYF TGTGCCTGGAGCACAACACGCCTCGAGCAGTACTTC
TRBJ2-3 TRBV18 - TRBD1 CASSPGQGSIDTQYF TGTGCCAGCTCACCCGGACAGGGGTCGATAGATACGCAGTATTTT
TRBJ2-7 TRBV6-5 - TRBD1 CASSYRQGFTSYEQYF TGTGCCAGCAGTTACCGACAGGGGTTCACCTCCTACGAGCAGTACTTC
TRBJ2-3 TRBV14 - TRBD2 CASSQEDSSGGSGEGTDTQYF TGTGCCAGCAGCCAAGAGGACAGCAGCGGGGGTAGCGGAGAGGGCACAGATACGCAGTATTTT
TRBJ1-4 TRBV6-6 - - CASQGNEKLFF TGTGCCAGCCAGGGGAATGAAAAACTGTTTTTT
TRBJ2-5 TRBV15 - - CATSREGVRETQYF TGTGCCACCAGCAGGGAGGGAGTCCGGGAGACCCAGTACTTC
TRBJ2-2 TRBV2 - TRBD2 CASRPLAVNTGELFF TGTGCCAGCAGACCCCTAGCGGTCAACACCGGGGAGCTGTTTTTT
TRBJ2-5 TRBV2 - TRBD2 CASSPLAGGRETQYF TGTGCCAGCAGTCCTCTAGCGGGGGGCCGGGAGACCCAGTACTTC
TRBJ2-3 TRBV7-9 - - CASSLIRGSGDTQYF TGTGCCAGCAGCTTAATACGGGGGAGTGGGGATACGCAGTATTTT
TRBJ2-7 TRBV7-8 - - CASSAGTPYEQYF TGTGCCAGCAGCGCAGGGACACCCTACGAGCAGTACTTC
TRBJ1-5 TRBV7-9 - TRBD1 CASSQTGGRNQPQHF TGTGCCAGCAGTCAGACAGGGGGTCGCAATCAGCCCCAGCATTTT
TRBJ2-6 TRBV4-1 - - CASSQEGAEVNVLTF TGCGCCAGCAGCCAAGAGGGGGCGGAAGTCAACGTCCTGACTTTC
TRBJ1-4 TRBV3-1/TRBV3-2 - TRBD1 CASSQERDRNEKLFF TGTGCCAGCAGCCAAGAGCGGGACAGGAATGAAAAACTGTTTTTT
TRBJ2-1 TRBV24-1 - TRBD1 CATSVGTGSYNEQFF TGTGCCACCAGTGTCGGGACAGGCTCCTACAATGAGCAGTTCTTC